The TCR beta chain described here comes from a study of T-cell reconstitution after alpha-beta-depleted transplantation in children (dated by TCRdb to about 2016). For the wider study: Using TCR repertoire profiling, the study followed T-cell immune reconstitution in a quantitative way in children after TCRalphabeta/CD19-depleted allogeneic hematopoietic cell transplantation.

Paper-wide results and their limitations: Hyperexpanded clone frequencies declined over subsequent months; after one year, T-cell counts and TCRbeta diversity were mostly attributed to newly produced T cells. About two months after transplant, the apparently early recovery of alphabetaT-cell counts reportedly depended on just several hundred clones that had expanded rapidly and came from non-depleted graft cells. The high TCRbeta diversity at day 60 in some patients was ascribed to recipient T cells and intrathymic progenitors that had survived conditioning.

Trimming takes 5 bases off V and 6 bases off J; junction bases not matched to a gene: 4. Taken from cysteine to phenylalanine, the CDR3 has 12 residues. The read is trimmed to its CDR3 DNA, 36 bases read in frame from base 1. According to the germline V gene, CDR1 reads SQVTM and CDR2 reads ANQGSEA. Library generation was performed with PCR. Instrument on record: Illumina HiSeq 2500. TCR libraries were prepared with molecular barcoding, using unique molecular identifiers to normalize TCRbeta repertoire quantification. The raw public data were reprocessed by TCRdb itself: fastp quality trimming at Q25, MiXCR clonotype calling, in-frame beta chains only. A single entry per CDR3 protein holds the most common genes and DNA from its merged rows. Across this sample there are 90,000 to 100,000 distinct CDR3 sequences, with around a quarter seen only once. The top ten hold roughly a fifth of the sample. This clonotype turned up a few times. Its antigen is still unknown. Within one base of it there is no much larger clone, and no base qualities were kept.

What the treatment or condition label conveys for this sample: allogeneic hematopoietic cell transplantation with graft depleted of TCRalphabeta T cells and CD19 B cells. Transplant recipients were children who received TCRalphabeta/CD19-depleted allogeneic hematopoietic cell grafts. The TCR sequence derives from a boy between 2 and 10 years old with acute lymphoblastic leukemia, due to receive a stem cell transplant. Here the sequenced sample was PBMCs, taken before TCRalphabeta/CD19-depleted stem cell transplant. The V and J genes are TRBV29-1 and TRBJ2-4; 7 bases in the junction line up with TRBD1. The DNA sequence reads TGCAGCGTTACAGGGGATACAAACATTCAGTACTTC. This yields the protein CSVTGDTNIQYF.